This T cell receptor beta chain was found in a study of blood T cell repertoires in COVID-19. Study background: Samples of COVID-19 (acute and convalescent) were obtained from the United States, Italy and Spain. T cells, B-cell-depleted T cells, or PBMCs supplied cDNA or gDNA.

Authors' methods: Amplification of reference gene primers provided the estimated nucleated cell counts. Using immunoSEQ multiplex PCR, the repertoire was profiled, and TCRdb retains in-frame clones only, with some absent. V and J calls and clone size come straight from that table; D and trimming were deduced from the DNA. The table has 90,000 to 130,000 clones, 82% seen once; the top ten hold less than 8%. Germline values: CDR1 LGHDT, CDR2 YNNKEL (reference sequence). CDR3 length: 16 residues. V lost 3 bases to trimming and J lost 8 bases; unmatched junction nucleotides: 10. The origin of this receptor is a man aged 70-80 years with acute or convalescent COVID-19. The specimen sequenced was peripheral blood. The V call is TRBV3-1 (or the pseudogene TRBV3-2), the J call TRBJ1-6; 7 bases line up with TRBD1. The CDR3 DNA reads TGTGCCAGCAGCCAGGGGATCGACAGGGATCATTCACCCCTCCACTTT. Translated: CASSQGIDRDHSPLHF.